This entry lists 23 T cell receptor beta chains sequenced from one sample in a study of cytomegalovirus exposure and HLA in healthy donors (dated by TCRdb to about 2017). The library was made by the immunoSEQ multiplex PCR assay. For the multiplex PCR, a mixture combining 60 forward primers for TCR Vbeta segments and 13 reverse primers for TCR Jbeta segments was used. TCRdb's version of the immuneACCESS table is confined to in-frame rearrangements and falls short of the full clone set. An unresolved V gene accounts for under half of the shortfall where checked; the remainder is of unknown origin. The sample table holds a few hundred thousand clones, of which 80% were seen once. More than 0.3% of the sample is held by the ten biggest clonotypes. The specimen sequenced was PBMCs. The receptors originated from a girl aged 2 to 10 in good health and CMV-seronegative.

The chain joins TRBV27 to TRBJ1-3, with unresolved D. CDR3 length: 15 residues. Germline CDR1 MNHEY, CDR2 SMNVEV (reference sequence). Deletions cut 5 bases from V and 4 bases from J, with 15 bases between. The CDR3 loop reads CASSPQREAGNTIYF. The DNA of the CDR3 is TGTGCCAGCAGTCCCCAGAGGGAAGCCGGAAACACCATATATTTT.

The CDR3 bases are TGTGCCAGCAGTGAGGGAGAGACCCAGTACTTC. Protein sequence: CASSEGETQYF. V usage is TRBV27 and J usage is TRBJ2-5, with a weak D call TRBD2 (5 bases). CDR1 MNHEY and CDR2 SMNVEV come from the germline V gene (reference sequence). The CDR3 spans 11 residues. V was clipped by 5 bases and J by 4 bases, with 5 bases between them.

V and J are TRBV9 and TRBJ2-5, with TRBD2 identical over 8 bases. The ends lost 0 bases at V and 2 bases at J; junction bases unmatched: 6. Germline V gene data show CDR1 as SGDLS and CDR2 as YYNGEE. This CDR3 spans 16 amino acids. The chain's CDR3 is CASSVEGGGNQETQYF. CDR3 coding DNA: TGTGCCAGCAGCGTAGAGGGCGGGGGGAATCAAGAGACCCAGTACTTC. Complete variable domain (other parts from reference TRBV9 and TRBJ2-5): DSGVTQTPKHLITATGQRVTLRCSPRSGDLSVYWYQQSLDQGLQFLIQYYNGEERAKGNILERFSAQQFPDLHSELNLSSLELGDSALYFCASSVEGGGNQETQYFGPGTRLLVL.

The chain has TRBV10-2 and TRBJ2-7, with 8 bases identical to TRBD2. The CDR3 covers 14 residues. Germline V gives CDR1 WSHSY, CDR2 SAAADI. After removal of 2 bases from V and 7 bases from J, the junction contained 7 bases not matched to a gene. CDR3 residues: CASSEAGTRGEQYF. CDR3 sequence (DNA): TGCGCCAGCAGTGAGGCCGGGACTAGGGGTGAGCAGTACTTC.

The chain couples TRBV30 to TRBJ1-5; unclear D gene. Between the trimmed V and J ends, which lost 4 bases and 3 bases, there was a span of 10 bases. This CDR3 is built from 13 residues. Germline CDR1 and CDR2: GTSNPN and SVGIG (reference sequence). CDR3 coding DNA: TGTGCCTGGACCTCTCGAGACAATCAGCCCCAGCATTTT. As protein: CAWTSRDNQPQHF. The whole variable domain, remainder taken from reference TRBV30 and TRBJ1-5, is SQTIHQWPATLVQPVGSPLSLECTVEGTSNPNLYWYRQAAGRGLQLLFYSVGIGQISSEVPQNLSASRPQDRQFILSSKKLLLSDSGFYLCAWTSRDNQPQHFGDGTRLSIL.

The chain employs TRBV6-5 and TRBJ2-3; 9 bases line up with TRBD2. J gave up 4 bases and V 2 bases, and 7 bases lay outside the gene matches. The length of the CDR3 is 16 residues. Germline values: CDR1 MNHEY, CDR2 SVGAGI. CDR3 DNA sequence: TGTGCCAGCAGTTACCATGGCGGGAGGGCCTCAGATACGCAGTATTTT. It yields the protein CASSYHGGRASDTQYF.

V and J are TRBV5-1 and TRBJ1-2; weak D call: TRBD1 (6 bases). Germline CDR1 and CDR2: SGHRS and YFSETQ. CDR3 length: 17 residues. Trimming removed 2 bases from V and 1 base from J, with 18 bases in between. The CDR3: CASSFGQGLGSNYGYTF. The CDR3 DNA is TGCGCCAGCAGCTTTGGGCAGGGGCTAGGAAGTAACTATGGCTACACCTTC. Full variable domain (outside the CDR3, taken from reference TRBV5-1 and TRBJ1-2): KAGVTQTPRYLIKTRGQQVTLSCSPISGHRSVSWYQQTPGQGLQFLFEYFSETQRNKGNFPGRFSGRQFSNSRSEMNVSTLELGDSALYLCASSFGQGLGSNYGYTFGSGTRLTVV.

The CDR3 loop reads CASSLRAGGRGETQYF. The CDR3 region has the DNA TGTGCCAGCAGCTTGCGGGCAGGGGGAAGGGGAGAGACCCAGTACTTC. This chain connects TRBV5-8 to TRBJ2-5; 7 nucleotides line up with TRBD1. CDR3 length equals 16 residues. Trimming took 1 base from V and 4 from J; bases not matched to a gene: 10. Germline CDR1 and CDR2: SGHTS and YDEGEE.

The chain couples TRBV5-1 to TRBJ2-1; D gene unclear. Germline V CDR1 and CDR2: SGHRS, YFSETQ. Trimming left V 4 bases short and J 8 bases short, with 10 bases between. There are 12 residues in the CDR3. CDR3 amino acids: CASSREADEQFF. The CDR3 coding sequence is TGCGCCAGCAGCCGCGAGGCCGATGAGCAGTTCTTC.

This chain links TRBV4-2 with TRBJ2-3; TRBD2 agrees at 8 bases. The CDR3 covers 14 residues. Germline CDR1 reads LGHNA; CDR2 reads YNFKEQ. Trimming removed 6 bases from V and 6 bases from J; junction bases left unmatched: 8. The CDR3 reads CASSLAGIGDTQYF. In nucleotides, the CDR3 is TGTGCCAGCAGTTTAGCGGGGATCGGGGATACGCAGTATTTT.

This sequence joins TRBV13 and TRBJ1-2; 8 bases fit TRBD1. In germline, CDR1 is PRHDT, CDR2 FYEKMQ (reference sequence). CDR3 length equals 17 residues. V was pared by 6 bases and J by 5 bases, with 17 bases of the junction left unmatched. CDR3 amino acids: CASSRPHLGQVSYGYTF. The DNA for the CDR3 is TGTGCCAGCAGTCGCCCCCACTTGGGACAGGTTTCTTATGGCTACACCTTC.

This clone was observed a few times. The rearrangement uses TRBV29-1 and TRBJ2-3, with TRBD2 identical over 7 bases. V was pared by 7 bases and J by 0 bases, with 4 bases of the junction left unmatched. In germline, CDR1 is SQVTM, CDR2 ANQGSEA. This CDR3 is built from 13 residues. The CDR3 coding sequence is TGCAGCGCCTCTAGCGGTAGCACAGATACGCAGTATTTT. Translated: CSASSGSTDTQYF.

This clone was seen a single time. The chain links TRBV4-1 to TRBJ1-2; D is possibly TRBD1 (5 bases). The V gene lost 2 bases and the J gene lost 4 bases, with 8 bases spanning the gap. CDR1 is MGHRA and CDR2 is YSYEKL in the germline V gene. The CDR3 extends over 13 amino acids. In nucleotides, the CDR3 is TGCGCCAGCAGCCAACCTGACAGCTATGGCTACACCTTC. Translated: CASSQPDSYGYTF.

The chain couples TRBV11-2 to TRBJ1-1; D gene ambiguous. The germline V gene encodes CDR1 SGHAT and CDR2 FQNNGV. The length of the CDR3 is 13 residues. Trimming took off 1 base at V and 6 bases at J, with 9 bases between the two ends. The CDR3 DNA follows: TGTGCCAGCAGCTTAGCAGGTTCTCCTGAAGCTTTCTTT. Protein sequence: CASSLAGSPEAFF.

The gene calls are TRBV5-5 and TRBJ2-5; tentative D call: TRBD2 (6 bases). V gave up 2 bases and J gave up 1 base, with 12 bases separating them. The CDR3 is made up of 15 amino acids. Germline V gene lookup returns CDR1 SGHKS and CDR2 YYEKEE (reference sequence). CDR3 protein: CASSFGTAGQETQYF. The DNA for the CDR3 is TGTGCCAGCAGCTTCGGGACTGCAGGCCAAGAGACCCAGTACTTC.

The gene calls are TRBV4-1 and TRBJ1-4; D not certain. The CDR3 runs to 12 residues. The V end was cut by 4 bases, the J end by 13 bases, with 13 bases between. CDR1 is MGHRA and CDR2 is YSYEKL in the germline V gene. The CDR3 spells CASSPAPGGLFF. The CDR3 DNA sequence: TGCGCCAGCAGCCCGGCCCCGGGAGGACTGTTTTTT.

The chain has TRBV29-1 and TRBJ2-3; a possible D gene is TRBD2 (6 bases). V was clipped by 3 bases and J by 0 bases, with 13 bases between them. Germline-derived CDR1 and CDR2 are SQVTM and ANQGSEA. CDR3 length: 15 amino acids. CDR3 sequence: CSVEHVEGSTDTQYF. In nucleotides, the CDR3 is TGCAGCGTTGAGCATGTGGAGGGTAGCACAGATACGCAGTATTTT.

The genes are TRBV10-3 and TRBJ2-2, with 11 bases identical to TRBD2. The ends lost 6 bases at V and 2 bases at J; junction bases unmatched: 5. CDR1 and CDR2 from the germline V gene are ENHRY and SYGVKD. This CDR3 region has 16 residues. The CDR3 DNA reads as TGTGCCATCAGGCGAGGGACTAGCGGCAACACCGGGGAGCTGTTTTTT. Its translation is CAIRRGTSGNTGELFF.

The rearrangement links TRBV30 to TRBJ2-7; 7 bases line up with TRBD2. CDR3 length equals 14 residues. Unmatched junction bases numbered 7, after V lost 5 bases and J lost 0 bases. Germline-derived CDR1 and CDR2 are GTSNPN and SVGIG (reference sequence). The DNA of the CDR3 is TGTGCCTGGGGGGTAGCGGGTTCCTCCTACGAGCAGTACTTC. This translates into CAWGVAGSSYEQYF.

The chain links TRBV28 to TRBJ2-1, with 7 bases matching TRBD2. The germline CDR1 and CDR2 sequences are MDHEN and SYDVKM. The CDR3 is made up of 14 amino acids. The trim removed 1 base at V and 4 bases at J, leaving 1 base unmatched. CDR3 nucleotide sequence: TGTGCCAGCAGTTTATCAGCGGGATACAATGAGCAGTTCTTC. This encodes CASSLSAGYNEQFF.

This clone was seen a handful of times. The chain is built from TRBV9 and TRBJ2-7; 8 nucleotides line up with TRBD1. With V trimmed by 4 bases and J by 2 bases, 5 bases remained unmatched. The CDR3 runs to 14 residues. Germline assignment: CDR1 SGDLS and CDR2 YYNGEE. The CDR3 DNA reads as TGTGCCAGCAGCACACAGGGGGACCCCTACGAGCAGTACTTC. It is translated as CASSTQGDPYEQYF.

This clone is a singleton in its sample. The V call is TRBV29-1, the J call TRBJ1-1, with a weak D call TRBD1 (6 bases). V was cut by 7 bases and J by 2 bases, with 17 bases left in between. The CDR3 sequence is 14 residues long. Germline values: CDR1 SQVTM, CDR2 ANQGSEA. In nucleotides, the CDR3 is TGCAGCGCCGAAGGGGGGGCTGGTAACACTGAAGCTTTCTTT. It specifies CSAEGGAGNTEAFF.

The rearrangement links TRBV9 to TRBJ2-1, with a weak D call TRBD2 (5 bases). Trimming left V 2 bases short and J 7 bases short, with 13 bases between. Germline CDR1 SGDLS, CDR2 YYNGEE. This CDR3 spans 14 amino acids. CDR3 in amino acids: CASSVTAEGNEQFF. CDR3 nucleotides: TGTGCCAGCAGCGTGACGGCCGAGGGAAATGAGCAGTTCTTC.